A selection of T cell receptor beta chains follows, all from one sample in a study of long-term antiretroviral therapy in people with HIV. Sequencing was performed with immunoSEQ multiplex PCR; in TCRdb, only in-frame clones are kept and a portion is missing. The sample shows 25,000 to 35,000 clones, just under 95% of them seen only once. Specimen: unsorted PBMCs, collected 5.3 years after starting antiretroviral therapy. Receptors were obtained from a man in his fifties with HIV. Both conserved end residues are part of each CDR3.

CDR3aa	j_gene	v_gene
CASSPPDGTYEQYF	TRBJ2-7	TRBV18
CATAPGHYYYEQYF	TRBJ2-7	TRBV6-1
CASSPREEVRTF	TRBJ1-2	TRBV18
CASSFRLAGVANTGELFF	TRBJ2-2	TRBV7-2
CASSLVGTSNSPLHF	TRBJ1-6	TRBV7-2
CASLQHRDTGELFF	TRBJ2-2	TRBV6-1
CASSLETSNTGELFF	TRBJ2-2	TRBV7-2
CASSERVLDGYTF	TRBJ1-2	TRBV6-1
CASSPGLAFDTGELFF	TRBJ2-2	TRBV5-1
CASSQDHQGYEQYF	TRBJ2-7	TRBV4-3
CASSPGSREKLFF	TRBJ1-4	TRBV19
CAWSVRVNYGYTF	TRBJ1-2	TRBV30
CASREPGGPRTEAFF	TRBJ1-1	TRBV2
CASSRGPLGDSSYNSPLHF	TRBJ1-6	TRBV4-1
CASSETGTEAFF	TRBJ1-1	TRBV5-1
CAISGGTSGEPYNEQFF	TRBJ2-1	TRBV10-3
CASSLTSGGSSSYNEQFF	TRBJ2-1	TRBV19
CASSVSASSYEQYF	TRBJ2-7	TRBV6-4
CASSVGTGAYEQYF	TRBJ2-7	TRBV9
CASSYPPGGRDTGELFF	TRBJ2-2	TRBV7-8
CASSLVGYDYEQYF	TRBJ2-7	TRBV7-7
CASSLTSGGGTDTQYF	TRBJ2-3	TRBV2
CASSLGTGPNTGELFF	TRBJ2-2	TRBV5-1
CASSTGSFFNTEAFF	TRBJ1-1	TRBV9
CAWRGKGNGSPLHF	TRBJ1-6	TRBV30
CASSLLGQGGNQPQHF	TRBJ1-5	TRBV5-6
CASSSDRGRRNSPLHF	TRBJ1-6	TRBV7-8
CASTLAGHTGELFF	TRBJ2-2	TRBV13
CASGPTGETQYF	TRBJ2-5	TRBV27
CASSQVVRGATTDTQYF	TRBJ2-3	TRBV4-3
CAISRDSNYGYTF	TRBJ1-2	TRBV10-3
CASSGQQGYGQPQHF	TRBJ1-5	TRBV7-9
CASSVGRQTSGGYTF	TRBJ1-2	TRBV9
CASSQDLGQGRLRFF	TRBJ1-1	TRBV4-3
CASSQYRSNTEAFF	TRBJ1-1	TRBV4-3
CASSSRGYYQPQHF	TRBJ1-5	TRBV5-4
CASKGTDNSPLHF	TRBJ1-6	TRBV19
CASSQDLIGDTYNSPLHF	TRBJ1-6	TRBV4-2
CASSLGQNTEAFF	TRBJ1-1	TRBV27
CASSLREYGYTF	TRBJ1-2	TRBV28